Reported below is one TCR beta chain. The entry originates in a study of monozygotic twins with inflammatory bowel disease. This CDR3 has 16 amino acids. In germline, CDR1 is SEHNR, CDR2 FQNEAQ (reference sequence). There were eight separate reactions per sample in which cDNA was made. TCRdb reprocessed the 5' RACE reads, with one entry per CDR3 protein and no DNA. The sample's table shows 330,000 or so distinct CDR3 sequences. The sequencing input was blood. The chain links TRBV7-9 to TRBJ2-1; TCRdb outputs TRBD1, but without DNA this stays unchecked. The sequence was collected from a human donor with ulcerative colitis or Crohn's disease, or a healthy co-twin of an affected twin (not recorded which). This CDR3 is CASSFAGVSSYNEQFF.